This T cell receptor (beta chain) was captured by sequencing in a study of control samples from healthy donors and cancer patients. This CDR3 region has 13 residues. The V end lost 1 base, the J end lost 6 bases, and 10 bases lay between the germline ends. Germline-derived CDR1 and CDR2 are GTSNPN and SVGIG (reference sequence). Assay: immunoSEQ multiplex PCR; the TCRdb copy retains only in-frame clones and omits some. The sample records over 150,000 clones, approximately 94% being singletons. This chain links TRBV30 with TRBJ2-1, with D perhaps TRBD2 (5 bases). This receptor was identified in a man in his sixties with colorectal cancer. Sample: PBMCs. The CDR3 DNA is TGTGCCTGGAGTGGACTATCCCCCAATGAGCAGTTCTTC. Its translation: CAWSGLSPNEQFF. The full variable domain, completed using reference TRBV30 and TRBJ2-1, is SQTIHQWPATLVQPVGSPLSLECTVEGTSNPNLYWYRQAAGRGLQLLFYSVGIGQISSEVPQNLSASRPQDRQFILSSKKLLLSDSGFYLCAWSGLSPNEQFFGPGTRLTVL.